The next 7 T cell receptor beta chains were all read from a single sample in a study of T cell responses to AZD1222 COVID-19 vaccine (dated by TCRdb to the early 2020s). The library was generated by the immunoSEQ multiplex PCR assay. TCRdb took over this immuneACCESS table, retaining in-frame rearrangements with V and J assigned. Such tables are incomplete; in checked studies, under half of the missing clones stem from an unresolved V gene, and the remainder is unexplained. The sample records 200,000 or so clones, about 93% of which are singletons. The ten largest make up roughly 1% of the sample. This specimen's time point label, per the study, means: baseline before first vaccination. Explained via the paper, the treatment or condition label denotes: meningococcal conjugate vaccine given as trial control. The sequenced sample was peripheral blood, obtained on day 0 of MenACWY control vaccination. The receptors derive from an adult in good health.

This clone was counted a single time. This sequence joins TRBV2 and TRBJ1-5; no definite D call. V was cut by 3 bases and J by 1 base, with 7 bases left in between. The CDR3 runs 14 residues. Germline V lookup: CDR1 SNHLY, CDR2 FYNNEI. The CDR3 nucleotides are TGTGCCAGCAGTGATAAACGGAGCAATCAGCCCCAGCATTTT. Translated, it gives CASSDKRSNQPQHF.

The rearrangement links TRBV29-1 to TRBJ1-2, with a possible D match to TRBD1 (5 bases). V was trimmed by 4 bases and J by 4 bases, leaving 13 bases between them. CDR3 length: 13 amino acids. Looked up from germline, CDR1 is SQVTM and CDR2 is ANQGSEA. The CDR3 loop is CSVAPGNRYGYTF. In DNA form, the CDR3 reads TGCAGCGTTGCGCCAGGGAATCGCTATGGCTACACCTTC. The full variable domain, in which reference TRBV29-1 and TRBJ1-2 provide the parts outside the CDR3, is SAVISQKPSRDICQRGTSLTIQCQVDSQVTMMFWYRQQPGQSLTLIATANQGSEATYESGFVIDKFPISRPNLTFSTLTVSNMSPEDSSIYLCSVAPGNRYGYTFGSGTRLTVV.

V usage is TRBV7-8 and J usage is TRBJ1-6; 11 nucleotides align to TRBD1. CDR3 length equals 15 residues. Germline-derived CDR1 and CDR2 are SGHVS and FQNEAQ. The trim removed 4 bases at V and 6 bases at J, leaving 2 bases unmatched. The CDR3, as DNA: TGTGCCAGCAGCTACGGACAGGGGGCTAATTCACCCCTCCACTTT. Translation: CASSYGQGANSPLHF.

This sequence joins TRBV7-8 and TRBJ1-6; D not certain. The CDR3 is made up of 15 amino acids. Trimming stripped 1 base from V and 6 bases from J, with 10 bases between. CDR1 SGHVS and CDR2 FQNEAQ come from the germline V gene. The CDR3 protein is CASSLVMTANSPLHF. The CDR3, as DNA: TGTGCCAGCAGCTTAGTTATGACGGCTAATTCACCCCTCCACTTT.

This chain uses TRBV27 with TRBJ1-5; no definite D call. The CDR3 consists of 13 residues. The V end lost 6 bases, the J end lost 2 bases, and 8 bases lay between the germline ends. CDR1 and CDR2 (germline): MNHEY, SMNVEV (reference sequence). Here the CDR3 reads CASSNWGNQPQHF. As DNA, the CDR3 is TGTGCCAGCAGCAATTGGGGCAATCAGCCCCAGCATTTT.

The J gene is TRBJ1-2, the V gene TRBV7-2; TRBD1 aligns across 7 bases. V was clipped by 4 bases and J by 2 bases; unmatched bases: 7. Germline CDR1 and CDR2: SGHTA and FQGNSA. CDR3 size: 15 residues. CDR3 bases: TGTGCCAGCAGCTCCCCTGGACAGGCCAACTATGGCTACACCTTC. Translating gives CASSSPGQANYGYTF. The complete variable domain, with remaining parts taken from reference TRBV7-2 and TRBJ1-2, reads GAGVSQSPSNKVTEKGKDVELRCDPISGHTALYWYRQSLGQGLEFLIYFQGNSAPDKSGLPSDRFSAERTGGSVSTLTIQRTQQEDSAVYLCASSSPGQANYGYTFGSGTRLTVV.

This sequence joins TRBV3-1 (or the pseudogene TRBV3-2) and TRBJ1-1; TRBD1 aligns across 11 bases. Germline V gives CDR1 LGHDT, CDR2 YNNKEL (reference sequence). The CDR3 loop spans 15 amino acids. With V trimmed by 4 bases and J by 5 bases, 6 bases remained unmatched. DNA of the CDR3: TGTGCCAGCAGCCGGGACAGGGGGAAGATGACTGAAGCTTTCTTT. Protein product: CASSRDRGKMTEAFF.